The 28 T cell receptor beta chains reported below all come from one sample, sequenced in a study of kidney transplant recipient with SARS-CoV-2 infection (dated by TCRdb to the early 2020s). Read against the paper, the sample's time point label means: pre-pandemic baseline sample and day 111 after first positive SARS-CoV-2 test. TCRdb shows the sequencer as Illumina MiSeq. TCRdb's own reprocessing of the public reads used fastp at Q25 and MiXCR and kept productive beta chains. Identical CDR3 protein sequences are pooled into one entry, listed with their most common genes and DNA. In this sample the table shows approximately 240,000 distinct CDR3 sequences, 29% of which occur a single time. The top ten clonotypes cover 7% to 8% of the sample. The sequenced sample was a blood sample, obtained at baseline and on day 111 from a kidney transplant recipient. These receptors came from a male patient younger than 45 who had COVID-19 and was a kidney transplant recipient. After a transplant, some T cells may have been passed on by the graft donor.

The chain is built from TRBV27 and TRBJ2-3, with 12 bases identical to TRBD2. CDR3 length: 17 residues. Germline values: CDR1 MNHEY, CDR2 SMNVEV (reference sequence). J lost 6 bases, V lost 5 bases, and 12 bases had no gene match. Here the CDR3 DNA reads TGTGCCAGCAGTCCCCGGGCTAGCGGGAGGGCTGGTGATACGCAGTATTTT. This codes for CASSPRASGRAGDTQYF.

This clonotype was detected ten times or more. This rearrangement joins TRBV6-1 to TRBJ1-2; D gene ambiguous. There are 17 residues in the CDR3. The germline V gene encodes CDR1 MNHNS and CDR2 SASEGT. V shed 5 bases and J shed 4 bases, with 23 bases lying between them. For the CDR3, the DNA is TGTGCCAGCAGTCTATCTATCTCTATGCGAAAGACCTATGGCTACACCTTC. Protein sequence: CASSLSISMRKTYGYTF.

In regard to this clonotype: This could be a read error, since a much larger clone is one nucleotide away. The V call is TRBV9, the J call TRBJ1-1; D remains unclear. Trimming removed 6 bases from V and 5 bases from J, with 17 bases in between. This CDR3 spans 14 amino acids. Germline loops: CDR1 SGDLS, CDR2 YYNGEE. Written as DNA, the CDR3 is TGTGCCAGCAATGTAATCCTGCTGGGGACTGAAGCTTTCTTT. It encodes CASNVILLGTEAFF.

At least ten counts were recorded for this clonotype. The V call is TRBV6-1, the J call TRBJ1-2; no reliable D call. The CDR3 covers 17 residues. Germline V lookup: CDR1 MNHNS, CDR2 SASEGT. Trimming took 5 bases from V and 4 from J, leaving 23 bases between them. The CDR3 region has the DNA TGTGCCAGCAGTCGCGCGGGCTCTATGCGAAAGACCTATGGCTACACCTTC. Translated, it gives CASSRAGSMRKTYGYTF.

This clonotype was counted ten times or more. The chain combines TRBV10-3 with TRBJ1-2; D might be TRBD1 (6 bases). Germline V gene lookup returns CDR1 ENHRY and CDR2 SYGVKD. The CDR3 extends over 16 amino acids. With 10 bases removed from V and 6 bases from J, the gap between germline ends came to 27 bases. DNA of the CDR3: TGTGCCACCGACCTTGGGGGGCGCGGAGATAGAAATGGCTACACCTTC. This gives the protein CATDLGGRGDRNGYTF.

Ten or more counts support this clonotype. The rearrangement joins TRBV5-6 to TRBJ2-7; D is undetermined. Trimming pared 2 bases from V and 3 bases from J, leaving 12 bases between. There are 14 residues in the CDR3. CDR1 is SGHDT and CDR2 is YYEEEE in the germline V gene. Here the CDR3 reads CASSFLQQVYEQYF. The CDR3 DNA is TGTGCCAGCAGCTTCCTACAGCAAGTCTACGAGCAGTACTTC.

CDR3 DNA: TGTGCCAGCAGCCGTGTGCCGCTTACCCGAAAGACCTATGGCTACACCTTC. Translating it yields CASSRVPLTRKTYGYTF. The V call is TRBV7-8, the J call TRBJ1-2, with D uncertain. V was shortened by 5 bases and J by 4 bases, with 23 bases between the two germline ends. Per the germline V gene, CDR1 is SGHVS and CDR2 is FQNEAQ. The CDR3 spans 17 residues.

The rearrangement uses TRBV3-2 and TRBJ2-4. TRBV3-2 is classified as a pseudogene. The CDR3 is 15 amino acids. The CDR3 protein is CASSPVIGGENIQYF. The CDR3 DNA is TGTGCCAGCAGCCCGGTCATTGGTGGGGAAAACATTCAGTACTTC.

This clonotype was observed many times. The chain links TRBV16 to TRBJ1-2; no clear D. Germline V lookup: CDR1 KGHSY, CDR2 FQNENV. The ends were cut back, 5 bases at V and 4 bases at J, with 23 bases in the middle. CDR3 length equals 17 residues. In DNA form, the CDR3 reads TGTGCCAGCAGCGTTATGTTGGTCGTTAGAAAGACCTATGGCTACACCTTC. This gives the protein CASSVMLVVRKTYGYTF.

This clonotype was found many times. This chain uses TRBV29-1 with TRBJ2-2; the D gene is possibly TRBD1 (5 bases). The CDR3 extends over 14 amino acids. V was shortened by 4 bases and J by 1 base, with 10 bases between the two germline ends. Germline CDR1 is SQVTM and CDR2 is ANQGSEA. Written as DNA, the CDR3 is TGCAGCGTTGGAAGGGGCCAGAACACCGGGGAGCTGTTTTTT. Residues: CSVGRGQNTGELFF.

On this clonotype: A much larger clonotype is one base distant, so this may be a read error. The chain links TRBV29-1 to TRBJ1-1, with 7 nucleotides matching TRBD1. This CDR3 is 13 amino acids long. Trimming took 5 bases from V and 4 from J; bases not matched to a gene: 7. Looked up from germline, CDR1 is SQVTM and CDR2 is ANQGSEA. The CDR3 spells CSVNRGPSTEAFF. The CDR3 coding sequence is TGCAGCGTTAACAGGGGTCCCAGCACTGAAGCTTTCTTT.

The J gene is TRBJ2-1, the V gene TRBV19; tentative D call: TRBD2 (6 bases). Germline assignment: CDR1 LNHDA and CDR2 SQIVND (reference sequence). The CDR3 covers 13 residues. Trimming removed 7 bases at V and 4 bases at J, with 11 bases between. CDR3 region: CASTPGLYNEQFF. CDR3 in DNA: TGTGCCAGTACCCCGGGACTTTACAATGAGCAGTTCTTC.

The CDR3 sequence is CAGDECHPRKTYGYTF. CDR3 nucleotides: TGTGCCGGCGATGAATGTCATCCACGAAAGACCTATGGCTACACCTTC. V gene TRBV5-8 combines with J gene TRBJ1-2, with D unresolved. This CDR3 has 16 residues. CDR1 and CDR2 from the germline V gene are SGHTS and YDEGEE. Trimming removed 10 bases at V and 4 bases at J, with 26 bases between.

Only a few counts were recorded for this clonotype. V is TRBV2 and J is TRBJ1-5; D call uncertain. With 8 bases removed from V and 2 bases from J, the gap between germline ends came to 13 bases. CDR1 and CDR2 (germline): SNHLY, FYNNEI. This CDR3 comprises 14 residues. DNA for the CDR3: TGTGCCAGCGGTGGGGATGTGGGCAATCAGCCCCAGCATTTT. Protein: CASGGDVGNQPQHF.

On this clonotype: A much larger clone is a single base away; this may be a read error. The chain has TRBV7-2 and TRBJ2-4; D gene ambiguous. This CDR3 comprises 15 residues. CDR1 is SGHTA, CDR2 FQGNSA, per germline. The CDR3 coding sequence is TGTGCCAGCAGCCAAAGTCGGTCTGCAACCTACGAGCAGCACTTC. Amino acids: CASSQSRSATYEQHF.

Comment on this clonotype: Being one base from a much bigger clone, this may be a read error. The chain combines TRBV3-2 with TRBJ2-7; the table's D call, TRBD1, was not checked against the DNA. TRBV3-2 is a recognized pseudogene. This CDR3 is 13 amino acids long. The CDR3 nucleotides read TGTGCCAGCAACCATTCCTCGGGCGGCGAGCAGTACTTC. This translates into CASNHSSGGEQYF.

As to this clonotype: This sequence may be a read error, since a much larger clone differs from it by one base. This chain connects TRBV10-2 to TRBJ2-7; TRBD2 matches 7 bases. This CDR3 region has 13 residues. Germline V gives CDR1 WSHSY, CDR2 SAAADI. CDR3: CTSSEGLAYEQYF. The DNA of the CDR3 is TGCACCAGCAGTGAAGGACTAGCCTACGAGCAGTACTTC.

This clonotype was recorded many times. The J gene is TRBJ1-2, the V gene TRBV3-1, with D unresolved. The CDR3 has 17 residues. Between the trimmed V and J ends, which lost 5 bases and 4 bases, there was a span of 23 bases. Germline lookup yields CDR1 LGHDT and CDR2 YNNKEL (reference sequence). CDR3 in amino acids: CASSLCCTLRKTYGYTF. The CDR3 bases are TGTGCCAGCAGCTTGTGTTGCACCCTTCGAAAGACCTATGGCTACACCTTC.

Concerning this clonotype itself: It may be a read error: a sequence one base away is much more abundant. The chain combines TRBV6-6 with TRBJ2-5; D is perhaps TRBD1 or TRBD2 (5 bases each). The CDR3 contains 16 residues. Germline loops: CDR1 MNHNY, CDR2 SVGAGI (reference sequence). Deletions cut 0 bases from V and 6 bases from J, with 17 bases between. CDR3 sequence reads: CASSYSLVGVMKTQYF. The CDR3 DNA follows: TGTGCCAGCAGTTACTCCCTCGTGGGGGTCATGAAGACCCAGTACTTC.

This clonotype came up a few times. The chain has TRBV18 and TRBJ2-7; TRBD1 aligns across 8 bases. The CDR3 runs to 15 residues. The J segment lost 2 bases and the V segment lost 3 bases, leaving 6 bases of the junction unmatched. Germline-derived CDR1 and CDR2 are KGHSH and LQKENI. For the CDR3, the DNA is TGTGCCAGCTCACCTCTCCGGGACAGGCCCTACGAGCAGTACTTC. It codes for CASSPLRDRPYEQYF.

The table lists this clonotype with a few counts. The chain has TRBV15 and TRBJ2-1; TRBD2 aligns across 11 bases. V shed 3 bases, J shed 7 bases, and the junction held 8 bases outside the gene matches. The CDR3 sequence is 16 residues long. Germline loops: CDR1 LNHNV, CDR2 YYDKDF (reference sequence). Here the CDR3 reads CATSRALAGGRNEQFF. In DNA form, the CDR3 reads TGTGCCACCAGCAGGGCCTTAGCGGGAGGGCGTAATGAGCAGTTCTTC.

The chain is built from TRBV28 and TRBJ2-3, with TRBD2 matching over 7 bases. Looked up from germline, CDR1 is MDHEN and CDR2 is SYDVKM. The CDR3 is 16 residues long. Trimming cost V 6 bases and J 5 bases; bases outside gene matches: 14. The CDR3 DNA is TGTGCCAGCAGCCCCCTGGGAGACGGGGGGATAGATACGCAGTATTTT. It specifies CASSPLGDGGIDTQYF.

For this clonotype: Being one base from a much bigger clone, this may be a read error. V is TRBV5-6 and J is TRBJ1-2, with 8 bases that match TRBD1. There are 12 residues in the CDR3. CDR1 is SGHDT, CDR2 YYEEEE, per germline. The CDR3 spells CTSSLDRDGYTF. The CDR3 DNA sequence: TGTACCAGCAGCTTGGACAGGGATGGCTACACCTTC. Combining the CDR3 with reference TRBV5-6 and TRBJ1-2 gives the whole variable domain DAGVTQSPTHLIKTRGQQVTLRCSPKSGHDTVSWYQQALGQGPQFIFQYYEEEERQRGNFPDRFSGHQFPNYSSELNVNALLLGDSALYLCTSSLDRDGYTFGSGTRLTVV.

This clonotype came up a few times. A read error may explain this, as a much larger clone is one base away. Here the CDR3 reads CTSSLGRGLGTEAFF. In DNA form, the CDR3 reads TGTACCAGCAGCTTAGGACGGGGGCTAGGCACTGAAGCTTTCTTT. The chain is built from TRBV7-9 and TRBJ1-1; maybe TRBD1 (6 bases). CDR3 length equals 15 residues. The germline CDR1 and CDR2 sequences are SEHNR and FQNEAQ (reference sequence).

Points on this clonotype: A much larger clone sits a single nucleotide away, making a read error possible. The rearrangement uses TRBV5-1 and TRBJ1-2; no clear D. Trimming left V 6 bases short and J 4 bases short, with 22 bases between. This CDR3 contains 16 residues. Germline V gene lookup returns CDR1 SGHRS and CDR2 YFSETQ. The CDR3 DNA reads as TGCGCCAGCACTCTTTTATCGGTTCGAAAGGCCTATGGCTACACCTTC. This translates into CASTLLSVRKAYGYTF.

Ten or more counts support this clonotype. This sequence joins TRBV7-2 and TRBJ1-2, with D unclear. Trimming stripped 5 bases from V and 0 bases from J, with 13 bases between. The V gene's germline CDR1 is SGHTA and CDR2 FQGNSA. The CDR3 runs 15 residues. CDR3 region: CASSSLGQANYGYTF. The CDR3 DNA reads as TGTGCCAGCAGCAGCCTAGGGCAAGCTAACTATGGCTACACCTTC.

This clonotype has a count of ten or more. The chain employs TRBV27 and TRBJ1-6; D is perhaps TRBD1 (6 bases). CDR1 and CDR2 from the germline V gene are MNHEY and SMNVEV (reference sequence). The CDR3 extends over 15 amino acids. The V gene lost 5 bases and the J gene lost 4 bases, with 12 bases spanning the gap. CDR3 in amino acids: CASSTLTGYNSPLHF. CDR3 bases: TGTGCCAGCAGTACTCTGACAGGATATAATTCACCCCTCCACTTT.

This clonotype has ten or more counts. The gene calls are TRBV10-3 and TRBJ2-5, with a possible D match to TRBD2 (5 bases). V dropped 0 bases and J dropped 5 bases, with 16 bases sitting between them. CDR1 and CDR2 from the germline V gene are ENHRY and SYGVKD. CDR3 length: 16 residues. CDR3 sequence: CAISESDFLPAETQYF. The CDR3 bases are TGTGCCATCAGTGAGTCGGACTTCCTGCCCGCGGAGACCCAGTACTTC.